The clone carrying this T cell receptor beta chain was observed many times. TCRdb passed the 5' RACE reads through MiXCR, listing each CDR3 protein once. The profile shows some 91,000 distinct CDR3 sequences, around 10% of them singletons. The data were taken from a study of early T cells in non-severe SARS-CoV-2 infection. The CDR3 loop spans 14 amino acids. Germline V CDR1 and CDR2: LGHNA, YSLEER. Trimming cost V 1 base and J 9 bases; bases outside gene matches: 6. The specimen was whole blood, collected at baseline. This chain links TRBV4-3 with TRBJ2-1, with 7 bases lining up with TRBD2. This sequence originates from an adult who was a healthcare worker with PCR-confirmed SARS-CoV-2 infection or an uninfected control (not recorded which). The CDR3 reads CASSQGVTGGEQFF. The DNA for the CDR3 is TGCGCCAGCAGCCAAGGAGTGACGGGGGGTGAGCAGTTCTTC.